This T cell receptor (beta chain) was obtained from a study of T cells in Graves' hyperthyroidism and ophthalmopathy (dated by TCRdb to between 2018 and 2021). At the level of the whole study: Peripheral blood was sampled at the time of initial diagnosis, prior to any treatment. To identify distinguishing TCR V-J signatures, a discovery cohort of around 100 patients was used, comprising 40 to 45 with Graves' ophthalmopathy and around 57 with stable Graves' hyperthyroidism. An independent validation cohort of around 19 hyperthyroidism patients and some 15 patients who later progressed to ophthalmopathy tested prospective prediction of ophthalmopathy. The 90 to 100 discovery patients were randomly split 7:3 into training and test sets. The study also compared thyroid tissue and blood T-cell repertoires from several Graves' hyperthyroidism patients. Following sampling, methimazole starting at 30 mg daily was given to hyperthyroidism patients, and high-dose intravenous methylprednisolone was given to ophthalmopathy patients. The paper reports TCR Vbeta CDR3 sequencing of approximately 130 peripheral blood samples: approximately 41 ophthalmopathy, under 85 hyperthyroidism and approximately 17 progressor patients. General conclusions and limits of the study: In validation, the model predicted progression to ophthalmopathy with 60% to 71% sensitivity and roughly 72% specificity, a median of 6.5 months before onset. A 13 V-J signature model separated ophthalmopathy from stable hyperthyroidism, with approximately 87% sensitivity and roughly 84% specificity in cross-validation and 80%/75% in testing. No statistical method was used to fix the sample size in advance, and group allocation was not hidden from the investigators. Most expanded thyroid clonotypes (frequency above 0.001) were also detected in blood, a finding suggesting that blood repertoires may reflect thyroid immune responses.

In the ophthalmopathy patients, disease was moderately to severely active, with a Clinical Activity Score of 3 or more, a NOSPECS grade of 4 or more, and a duration of less than 3 months. The study excluded patients with uncontrolled infections, other autoimmune diseases, pregnancy or lactation. Diagnoses were based on clinical symptoms, serum thyroxine and TRAb, thyroid ultrasound and orbital computed tomography. Ficoll-Paque density gradient centrifugation was used to isolate PBMCs from about 9.4 ml of fresh peripheral blood. Total RNA was extracted with Trizol reagent, and quality was checked on an Agilent 2100 Bioanalyzer. In the case of this clonotype: Which antigen it targets is not known. No base quality values were provided; no much bigger clone lies one nucleotide off.

The TCR beta CDR3 regions were amplified from the RNA transcripts. A first-round RT-PCR of the TCR CDR3 used the HTBI primer set with the Qiagen OneStep RT-PCR kit. A second multiplex PCR round built the libraries, followed by size selection and purification. Paired-end sequencing of the libraries was performed with 100 bp reads on an Illumina HiSeq2000. As for the original processing: SOAPnuke was used to process the raw data, throwing out any read that contained adapters or uncalled bases, had a mean Phred below 15, or lacked an exact constant-primer or identifier match. High-quality paired reads were merged using COPE v1.2.5, and each unique nucleotide sequence was defined as a clonotype. Clonotypes were aligned to IMGT TRBV, TRBD and TRBJ reference segments using MiTCR v1.1. The analysis was restricted to V-J combinations with a frequency above 0.0001, which together covered 99% to 99.2% of the repertoires. The TCS score was defined as the ratio of F50 (clonal expansion) to E x V (chaos), calculated using BLOSUM62-based TCRdist between CDR3 peptides within each V-J. Welch's t-statistics and random forest reduced approximately 520 V-J features to roughly 13, which were used in a naive Bayes classifier (R e1071). Clones were called with MiXCR by TCRdb after fastp trimmed the public reads at Q25, and only in-frame beta chains were retained. Each CDR3 protein gets just one entry, which takes the most common genes and DNA from the rows behind it. In this record, the V and J calls reflect TCRdb's handling and not the investigators' own analysis. The sample table contains around 690,000 distinct CDR3 sequences; only one count was recorded for about a fifth of them. Under 35% of the sample is taken by the ten largest.

The CDR3 has 15 amino acids, counting the end cysteine and phenylalanine. Only the CDR3 part of the read is kept: 45 bases, read in frame from the first base. V drops 5 bases and J drops 0 bases, leaving 14 bases in between. CDR1 and CDR2 were assigned from the germline V gene as SNHLY and FYNNEI. This chain is built from TRBV2 and TRBJ2-7; the D segment could be TRBD2, given 6 matching bases. The material sequenced was blood. The TCR originated in a man under 40 with Graves' ophthalmopathy. The bases are TGTGCCAGCAGTCGGGAGACAATGATCTCCTACGAGCAGTACTTC. The encoded protein is CASSRETMISYEQYF.